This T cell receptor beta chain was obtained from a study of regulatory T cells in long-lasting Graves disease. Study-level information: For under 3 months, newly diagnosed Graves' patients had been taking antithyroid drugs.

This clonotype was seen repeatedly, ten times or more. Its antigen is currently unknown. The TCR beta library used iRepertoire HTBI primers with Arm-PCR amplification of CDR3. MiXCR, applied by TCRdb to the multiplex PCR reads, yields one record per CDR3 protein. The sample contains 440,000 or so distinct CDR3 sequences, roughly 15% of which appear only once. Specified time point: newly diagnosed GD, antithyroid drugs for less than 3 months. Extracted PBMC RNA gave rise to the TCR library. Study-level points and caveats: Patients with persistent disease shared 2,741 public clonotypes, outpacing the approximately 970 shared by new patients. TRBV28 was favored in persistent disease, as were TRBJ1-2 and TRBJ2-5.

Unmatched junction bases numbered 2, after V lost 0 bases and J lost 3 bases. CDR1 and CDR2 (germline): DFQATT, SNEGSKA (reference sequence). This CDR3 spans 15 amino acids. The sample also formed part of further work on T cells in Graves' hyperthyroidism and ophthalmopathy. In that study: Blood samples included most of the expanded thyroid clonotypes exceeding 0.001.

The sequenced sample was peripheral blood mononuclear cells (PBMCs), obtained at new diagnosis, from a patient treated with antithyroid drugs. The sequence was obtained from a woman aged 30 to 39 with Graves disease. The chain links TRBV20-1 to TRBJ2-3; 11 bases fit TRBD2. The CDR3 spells CSARDTSGRTDTQYF. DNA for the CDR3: TGCAGTGCTAGAGACACTAGCGGGAGAACAGATACGCAGTATTTT.